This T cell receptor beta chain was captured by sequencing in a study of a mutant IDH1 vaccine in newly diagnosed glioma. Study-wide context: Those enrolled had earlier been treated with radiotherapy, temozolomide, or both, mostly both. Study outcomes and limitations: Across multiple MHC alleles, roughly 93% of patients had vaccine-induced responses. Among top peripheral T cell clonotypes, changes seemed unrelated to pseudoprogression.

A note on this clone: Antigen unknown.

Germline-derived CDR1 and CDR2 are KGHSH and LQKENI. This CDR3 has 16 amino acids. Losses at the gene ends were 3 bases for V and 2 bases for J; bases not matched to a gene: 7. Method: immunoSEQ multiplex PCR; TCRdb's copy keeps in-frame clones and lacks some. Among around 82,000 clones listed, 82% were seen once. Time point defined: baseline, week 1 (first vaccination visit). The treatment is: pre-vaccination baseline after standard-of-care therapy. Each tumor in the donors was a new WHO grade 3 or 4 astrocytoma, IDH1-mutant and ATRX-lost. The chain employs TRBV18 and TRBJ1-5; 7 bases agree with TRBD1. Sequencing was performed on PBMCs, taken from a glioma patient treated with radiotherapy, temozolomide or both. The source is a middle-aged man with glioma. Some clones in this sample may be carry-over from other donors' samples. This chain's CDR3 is CASSPTGVRGNQPQHF. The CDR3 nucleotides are TGTGCCAGCTCACCCACAGGGGTACGGGGCAATCAGCCCCAGCATTTT.